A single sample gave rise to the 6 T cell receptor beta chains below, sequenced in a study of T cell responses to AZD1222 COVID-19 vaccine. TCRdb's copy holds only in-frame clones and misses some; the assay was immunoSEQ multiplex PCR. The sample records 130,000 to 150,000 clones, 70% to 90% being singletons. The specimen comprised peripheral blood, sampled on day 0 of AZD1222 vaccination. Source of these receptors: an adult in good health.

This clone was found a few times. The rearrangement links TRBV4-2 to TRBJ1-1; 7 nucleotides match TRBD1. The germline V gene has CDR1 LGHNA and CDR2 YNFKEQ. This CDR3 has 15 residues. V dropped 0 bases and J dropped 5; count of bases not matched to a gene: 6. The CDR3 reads CASSQDQGEGTEAFF. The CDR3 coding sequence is TGTGCCAGCAGCCAAGATCAGGGGGAGGGGACTGAAGCTTTCTTT.

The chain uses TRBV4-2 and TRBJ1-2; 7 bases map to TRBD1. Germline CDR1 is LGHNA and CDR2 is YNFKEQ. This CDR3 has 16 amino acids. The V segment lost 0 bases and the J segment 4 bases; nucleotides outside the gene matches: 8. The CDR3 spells CASSQDKDRAVYGYTF. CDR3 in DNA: TGTGCCAGCAGCCAAGATAAAGACAGGGCCGTCTATGGCTACACCTTC.

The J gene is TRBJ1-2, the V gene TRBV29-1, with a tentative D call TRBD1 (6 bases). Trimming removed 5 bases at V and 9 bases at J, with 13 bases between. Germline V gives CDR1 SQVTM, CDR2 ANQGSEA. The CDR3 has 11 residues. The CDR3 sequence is CSVRQAFSYTF. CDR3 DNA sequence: TGCAGCGTTCGACAGGCGTTTAGCTACACCTTC.

The CDR3 DNA reads as TGTGCCAGCAGTCCGATGGCGGGACAGCGCTATGGCTACACCTTC. It translates to CASSPMAGQRYGYTF. This chain joins TRBV6-5 and TRBJ1-2, with 7 nucleotides matching TRBD1. This CDR3 region has 15 residues. The germline CDR1 and CDR2 sequences are MNHEY and SVGAGI. Trimming took 5 bases from V and 4 from J; bases not matched to a gene: 10.

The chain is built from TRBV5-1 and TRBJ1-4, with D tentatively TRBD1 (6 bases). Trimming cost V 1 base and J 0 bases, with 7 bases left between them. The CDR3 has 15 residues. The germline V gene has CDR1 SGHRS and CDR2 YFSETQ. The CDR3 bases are TGCGCCAGCAGCTTGCGGACAGCAACTAATGAAAAACTGTTTTTT. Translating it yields CASSLRTATNEKLFF.

In DNA, the CDR3 is TGTGCCAGCAGCTTAGGAGGAAATATAGATACGCAGTATTTT. Translation gives CASSLGGNIDTQYF. The genes are TRBV7-2 and TRBJ2-3; D is unclear. Germline V gives CDR1 SGHTA, CDR2 FQGNSA. This CDR3 comprises 14 residues. Trimming took 1 base from V and 5 from J, leaving 10 bases between them.